This note documents a single T cell receptor beta chain sequence. Its cognate antigen has yet to be identified. There are no base qualities to consult, and no much larger clone falls within one base. This sample is drawn from a study of T cell responses to AZD1222 COVID-19 vaccine (dated by TCRdb to the early 2020s). A note on the overall study: AZD1222 recipients with second doses at about 4 weeks or about 12 weeks were pooled, because spike-specific TCR depth and breadth did not differ between schedules. TCR sequencing covered approximately 230 trial participants: 200 to 220 given two doses of AZD1222 and approximately 26 given two doses of MenACWY control vaccine. Trial participants were enrolled by age into subgroups of 18-55, 56-69 and 70-plus years, and roughly 150, 30 and 60 TCR-sequenced participants, respectively, were included in these subgroups. Study-wide conclusions, independent of this receptor: Participants were mostly white British and included more females than males, and it was suggested by the authors that clonal diversity may have been underestimated. Because no day 14 peak-response samples were available, the repertoires could be characterized only after the peak T cell response. Nearly half of unique spike-specific TCRs reportedly recognized epitopes outside regions mutated in the B.1.351 and B.1.1.7 variants. The 56-69-year group was small, and its depth increase did not reach significance, likely because of low power. A significant rise in spike-specific TCR breadth and depth was observed after two AZD1222 doses relative to day 0 and relative to MenACWY recipients. Conclusions about previously exposed vaccinees are limited, since just 5 or 6 AZD1222 recipients were seropositive for SARS-CoV-2 at baseline. Vaccine-associated CD4 TCRs spanned the whole spike protein, with dominant responses in regions 160-218 and 743-854.

CDR3 length: 14 amino acids, cysteine to phenylalanine. Here the CDR3 DNA is all that survives: 42 bases in frame from base 1. CDR1 and CDR2 were assigned from the germline V gene as MDHEN and SYDVKM. V lost 9 bases and J lost 0 bases, and the count of bases not matched to a germline gene is 5. This specimen's time point label, per the study, means: baseline before first vaccination. Samples from vaccinated people were obtained from the UK trials COV001 and COV002, which included a single-blind randomized controlled phase 2/3 trial of AZD1222 (ChAdOx1 nCoV-19) in healthy adults. For TCRbeta chain sequencing, PBMC samples from trial participants were taken at day 0 and at day 28 after the second dose. The CDR3 regions of human TCRbeta chains were analyzed by immunosequencing. Regarding the original processing steps: Repertoire TCRs were checked for matches against a reference library of SARS-CoV-2-specific TCRs that had been generated using the MIRA antigen-specificity platform. Breadth meant the fraction of unique TCRs that were SARS-CoV-2-associated, whereas depth meant the fraction of total T cells that were SARS-CoV-2-associated. Using the MIRA data, each spike-specific TCR was mapped to the spike region that the TCR reacts to and placed in a CD4 or CD8 class. Log10-transformed breadth and depth values were compared by one-way ANOVA with Sidak's multiple comparisons tests. The table was pulled from immuneACCESS by TCRdb, which kept in-frame rearrangements only. Such tables lose some clones; where checked, under half of the loss comes from unresolved V genes, and the rest has no known cause. V and J calls and clone size come straight from that table; D and trimming were deduced from the DNA. The sample has about 120,000 clones on record, more than 70% of them singletons. Of the sample, roughly 1.4% falls within the top ten clones.

The sample here was peripheral blood, taken on day 0 of AZD1222 vaccination. The receptor comes from an adult in good health. Recombination linked TRBV28 to TRBJ1-5; 7 central bases correspond to TRBD1. The sequence in DNA is TGTGCCAGTCGGGACAGCGATAGCAATCAGCCCCAGCATTTT. Its translation is CASRDSDSNQPQHF.